This T cell receptor (beta chain) comes out of a study of shared clonotypes between healthy human individuals. Study-level information: Used for every donor were three CD4 naive, three CD4 memory, two CD8 naive and one CD8 memory plate.

The V gene lost 1 base and the J gene lost 2 bases, with 5 bases spanning the gap. Per the germline V gene, CDR1 is SEHNR and CDR2 is FQNEAQ (reference sequence). The CDR3 consists of 13 residues. The authors loaded roughly 180 ng DNA, about 30,000 T cell genomes, into sorted-subset replicate PCRs. Method: immunoSEQ multiplex PCR; TCRdb's copy keeps in-frame clones and lacks some. The sample shows 1.6 million or so clones, around 97% of them seen only once. As to this clone: The same CDR3 arises from other DNA sequences in this sample as well.

The TCR originated in a young man in good health. The chain links TRBV7-9 to TRBJ1-1; D is unclear. The specimen sequenced was naive CD4+ T cells sorted from blood. Noted subset: CD45RA+ positively selected. CDR3 residues: CASSLEQNTEAFF. CDR3 coding DNA: TGTGCCAGCAGCTTAGAACAAAACACTGAAGCTTTCTTT.